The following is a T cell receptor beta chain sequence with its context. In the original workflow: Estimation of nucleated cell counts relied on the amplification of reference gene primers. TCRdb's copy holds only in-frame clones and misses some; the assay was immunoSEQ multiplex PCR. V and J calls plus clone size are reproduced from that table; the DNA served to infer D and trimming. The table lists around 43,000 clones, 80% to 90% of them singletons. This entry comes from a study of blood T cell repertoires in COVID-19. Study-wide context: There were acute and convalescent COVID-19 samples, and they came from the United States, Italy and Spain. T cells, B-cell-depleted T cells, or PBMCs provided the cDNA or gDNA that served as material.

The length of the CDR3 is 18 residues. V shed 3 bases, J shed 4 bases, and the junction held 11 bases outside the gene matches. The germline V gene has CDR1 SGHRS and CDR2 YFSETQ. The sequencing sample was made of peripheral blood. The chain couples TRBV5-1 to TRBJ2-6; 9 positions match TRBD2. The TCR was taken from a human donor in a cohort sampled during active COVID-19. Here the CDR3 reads CASSSLGGRAPGANVLTF. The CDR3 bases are TGCGCCAGCAGCTCCTTGGGCGGGAGGGCCCCCGGGGCCAACGTCCTGACTTTC. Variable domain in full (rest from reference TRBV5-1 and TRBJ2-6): KAGVTQTPRYLIKTRGQQVTLSCSPISGHRSVSWYQQTPGQGLQFLFEYFSETQRNKGNFPGRFSGRQFSNSRSEMNVSTLELGDSALYLCASSSLGGRAPGANVLTFGAGSRLTVL.